A single sample is the source of the 18 T cell receptor beta chains below, sequenced in a study of beta chain features in type 1 diabetes (dated by TCRdb to 2016 to 2018). Library preparation employed the immunoSEQ multiplex PCR assay. The High Capacity cDNA Reverse Transcription Kit was used to reverse transcribe all of the isolated RNA, meaning that expressed TCRB transcripts were what got sequenced. This is the immuneACCESS table as TCRdb keeps it, with only in-frame sequences that have V and J called. A part of the clones is gone; compared with another copy, unresolved V genes explain less than half, and the rest is unexplained. Counted in this sample were about 250,000 clones; 13% to 15% of them appeared once. The ten top clones hold more than 0.02% of the sample. Sequencing was done on a sample of naive CD4+ T cells from blood. This specimen's cell subset or site label, interpreted: true naive CD4+ T cells. These receptors all stem from a woman aged 40-49 years in good health.

This chain connects TRBV6-1 to TRBJ1-2, with D possibly TRBD1 on 5 matching bases. The V end was cut by 5 bases, the J end by 3 bases, with 10 bases between. The CDR3 contains 13 residues. Germline V gene lookup returns CDR1 MNHNS and CDR2 SASEGT. DNA for the CDR3: TGTGCCAGCAGTAGACGGGGGGACTATGGCTACACCTTC. Its translation is CASSRRGDYGYTF.

A few counts support this clone. This chain joins TRBV2 and TRBJ2-7; no reliable D call. This CDR3 has 11 residues. Trimming cost V 6 bases and J 5 bases, with 8 bases left between them. Germline CDR1 SNHLY, CDR2 FYNNEI. CDR3 loop: CASRALHEQYF. The DNA of the CDR3 is TGTGCCAGCAGGGCTTTACACGAGCAGTACTTC.

This clone was detected a few times. The chain has TRBV5-1 and TRBJ2-7; D is possibly TRBD2 (6 bases). V was shortened by 4 bases and J by 5 bases, with 31 bases between the two germline ends. CDR1 and CDR2 from the germline V gene are SGHRS and YFSETQ. The CDR3 loop spans 19 amino acids. Here the CDR3 reads CASSTSPGRTLMDFHEQYF. CDR3 DNA: TGCGCCAGCAGCACTAGCCCGGGACGGACCCTAATGGATTTCCACGAGCAGTACTTC.

This clone was seen many times. DNA of the CDR3: TGCAGCGTTGTTAAGGCTCGGGACAGATACAATGAGCAGTTCTTC. This encodes CSVVKARDRYNEQFF. The chain is built from TRBV29-1 and TRBJ2-1; TRBD1 agrees at 7 bases. The trim removed 4 bases at V and 4 bases at J, leaving 10 bases unmatched. CDR1 is SQVTM and CDR2 is ANQGSEA in the germline V gene. The CDR3 length is 15 residues.

This clone came up once. The chain joins TRBV5-4 to TRBJ1-4, with TRBD1 as a possible D gene (6 bases). V gave up 0 bases and J gave up 2 bases, with 11 bases separating them. This CDR3 contains 16 residues. CDR1 is SGHNT and CDR2 is YYREEE in the germline V gene (reference sequence). This CDR3 is CASSLAGASTNEKLFF. CDR3 DNA sequence: TGTGCCAGCAGCTTGGCAGGGGCCTCGACTAATGAAAAACTGTTTTTT.

V gene TRBV27 combines with J gene TRBJ1-1, with D tentatively TRBD1 (5 bases). Trimming took 7 bases from V and 4 from J, leaving 10 bases between them. Germline V lookup: CDR1 MNHEY, CDR2 SMNVEV (reference sequence). There are 12 residues in the CDR3. The CDR3 loop is CASTGFRTEAFF. Written as DNA, the CDR3 is TGTGCCAGCACAGGGTTTCGCACTGAAGCTTTCTTT.

The chain links TRBV25-1 to TRBJ2-7, with 7 bases aligning to TRBD2. The CDR3 loop spans 14 amino acids. Germline V gene lookup returns CDR1 MGHDK and CDR2 SYGVNS. After removal of 7 bases from V and 0 bases from J, the junction contained 6 bases not matched to a gene. The CDR3 region is CASTVGGSSYEQYF. CDR3 DNA: TGTGCCAGCACGGTGGGGGGGAGCTCCTACGAGCAGTACTTC.

A few counts support this clone. This rearrangement joins TRBV27 to TRBJ1-2; 10 positions agree with TRBD1. Per germline, CDR1 MNHEY and CDR2 SMNVEV (reference sequence). The CDR3 has 14 residues. V was clipped by 8 bases and J by 2 bases; unmatched bases: 5. In DNA form, the CDR3 reads TGTGCCAGCCTTTCGACAGGGGGCAACTATGGCTACACCTTC. It is translated as CASLSTGGNYGYTF.

The chain joins TRBV5-6 to TRBJ2-3, with D perhaps matching TRBD2 (6 bases). Trimming stripped 0 bases from V and 0 bases from J, with 8 bases between. The length of the CDR3 is 15 residues. Germline CDR1 reads SGHDT; CDR2 reads YYEEEE. The CDR3 spells CASSLAGRSTDTQYF. In DNA form, the CDR3 reads TGTGCCAGCAGCTTGGCCGGGAGAAGCACAGATACGCAGTATTTT.

The chain recombines TRBV18 with TRBJ2-7, with 10 bases lining up with TRBD1. The V segment lost 5 bases and the J segment 6 bases; nucleotides outside the gene matches: 7. This CDR3 comprises 14 residues. Germline V gene sequence: CDR1 KGHSH, CDR2 LQKENI. The CDR3 bases are TGTGCCAGCTCAGCCGGGACAGGGGCCAGCGAGCAGTACTTC. Amino acid sequence: CASSAGTGASEQYF. Full variable domain (missing parts from reference TRBV18 and TRBJ2-7): NAGVMQNPRHLVRRRGQEARLRCSPMKGHSHVYWYRQLPEEGLKFMVYLQKENIIDESGMPKERFSAEFPKEGPSILRIQQVVRGDSAAYFCASSAGTGASEQYFGPGTRLTVT.

The chain combines TRBV6-5 with TRBJ2-7; a possible D gene is TRBD2 (6 bases). There are 14 residues in the CDR3. CDR1 is MNHEY, CDR2 SVGAGI, per germline. Trimming took 4 bases from V and 3 from J, leaving 13 bases between them. The CDR3 bases are TGTGCCAGCAGTTCAACGCCGGGGGTCTACGAGCAGTACTTC. This codes for CASSSTPGVYEQYF.

This chain joins TRBV18 and TRBJ2-3; 9 bases match TRBD1. V was pared by 6 bases and J by 3 bases, with 4 bases of the junction left unmatched. The CDR3 consists of 14 residues. Germline V gene lookup returns CDR1 KGHSH and CDR2 LQKENI. The CDR3 DNA is TGTGCCAGCTCCCTAGGACAGGGGACAGATACGCAGTATTTT. Amino acid sequence: CASSLGQGTDTQYF.

The rearrangement links TRBV19 to TRBJ1-2; D is possibly TRBD1 (6 bases). The CDR3 spans 13 residues. Trimming took 7 bases from V and 6 from J, leaving 15 bases between them. Germline CDR1 is LNHDA and CDR2 is SQIVND (reference sequence). The CDR3 loop is CASIPGQGDGYTF. CDR3 sequence (DNA): TGTGCCAGTATCCCGGGACAAGGGGATGGCTACACCTTC.

The chain is built from TRBV7-8 and TRBJ2-1; 9 nucleotides line up with TRBD1. After removal of 0 bases from V and 8 bases from J, the junction contained 5 bases not matched to a gene. The CDR3 extends over 15 amino acids. The germline V gene has CDR1 SGHVS and CDR2 FQNEAQ. CDR3 loop: CASSLAGQGKYEQFF. The CDR3 region has the DNA TGTGCCAGCAGCTTAGCGGGACAGGGTAAATATGAGCAGTTCTTC.

In this sample, this clone turned up a few times. V usage is TRBV11-2 and J usage is TRBJ2-3; 10 bases align to TRBD1. J was trimmed by 1 base and V by 8 bases; bases with no gene match: 0. CDR1 and CDR2 (germline): SGHAT, FQNNGV. CDR3 length equals 13 residues. Written as DNA, the CDR3 is TGTGCCAGCGGGACAGGGGGCACAGATACGCAGTATTTT. It encodes CASGTGGTDTQYF.

This clone has just a few counts. The chain links TRBV20-1 to TRBJ1-4; D might be TRBD1 (5 bases). V lost 3 bases and J lost 10, with 9 bases in between. The V gene's germline CDR1 is DFQATT and CDR2 SNEGSKA (reference sequence). The CDR3 has 11 residues. In DNA form, the CDR3 reads TGCAGTGCTAGGGACATAGGAAAACTGTTTTTT. The encoded protein is CSARDIGKLFF.

This clone was counted between two and nine times. The rearrangement joins TRBV7-8 to TRBJ2-5, with a weak D call TRBD1 (5 bases). Germline CDR1 is SGHVS and CDR2 is FQNEAQ. The CDR3 has 15 residues. Trimming left V 0 bases short and J 5 bases short, with 13 bases between. The CDR3 here is CASSLAGRARETQYF. The CDR3 DNA reads TGTGCCAGCAGCTTAGCTGGCAGGGCAAGGGAGACCCAGTACTTC. Looking up the rest from reference TRBV7-8 and TRBJ2-5 gives the full variable domain: GAGVSQSPRYKVAKRGQDVALRCDPISGHVSLFWYQQALGQGPEFLTYFQNEAQLDKSGLPSDRFFAERPEGSVSTLKIQRTQQEDSAVYLCASSLAGRARETQYFGPGTRLLVL.

The rearrangement links TRBV9 to TRBJ2-2; D gene unclear. Per germline, CDR1 SGDLS and CDR2 YYNGEE. Trimming stripped 0 bases from V and 0 bases from J, with 6 bases between. There are 15 residues in the CDR3. CDR3 DNA: TGTGCCAGCAGCGTAGGGTCGGCGAACACCGGGGAGCTGTTTTTT. Protein product: CASSVGSANTGELFF.